The 20 T cell receptor beta chains in this list originate from one sample, sequenced in a study of blood T cell repertoires in COVID-19. Data came from immunoSEQ multiplex PCR; TCRdb stores just in-frame clones and leaves some out. In the table there are approximately 70,000 clones, around 84% of which are singletons. What was sequenced was peripheral blood. Receptor source: a woman in her 70s with acute or convalescent COVID-19.

This chain joins TRBV7-2 and TRBJ2-3; weak D call: TRBD2 (5 bases). Germline CDR1 and CDR2: SGHTA and FQGNSA. CDR3 size: 14 residues. The germline V and J ends were trimmed by 4 bases and 2 bases, with 10 bases remaining between them. Here the CDR3 DNA reads TGTGCCAGCAGCTCCGCGGGCACCACAGATACGCAGTATTTT. Translated: CASSSAGTTDTQYF.

CDR3 nucleotides: TGTGCCAGCACGGTTAGAGGGCCTGCAACTAATGAAAAACTGTTTTTT. This gives the protein CASTVRGPATNEKLFF. This chain joins TRBV28 and TRBJ1-4; D gene unclear. This CDR3 spans 16 amino acids. V lost 7 bases and J 0 bases, leaving 15 bases between the germline ends. Germline CDR1 reads MDHEN; CDR2 reads SYDVKM.

CDR3 coding DNA: TGTGCCAGCAGTTTCAGGACAGGGATCACCGGGGAGCTGTTTTTT. This translates into CASSFRTGITGELFF. The chain employs TRBV27 and TRBJ2-2; 8 bases fit TRBD1. The germline V gene has CDR1 MNHEY and CDR2 SMNVEV (reference sequence). This CDR3 has 15 residues. Trimming cost V 3 bases and J 4 bases; bases outside gene matches: 4.

This chain joins TRBV7-2 and TRBJ1-1, with 7 bases identical to TRBD1. Germline trimming cut 3 bases from V and 4 bases from J; bases unmatched to any gene: 5. The CDR3 sequence is 14 residues long. Per the germline V gene, CDR1 is SGHTA and CDR2 is FQGNSA. DNA for the CDR3: TGTGCCAGCAGCTTTGCCCCAGGGGGCACTGAAGCTTTCTTT. Amino acid sequence: CASSFAPGGTEAFF. The full variable domain, with the rest looked up from reference TRBV7-2 and TRBJ1-1, is GAGVSQSPSNKVTEKGKDVELRCDPISGHTALYWYRQSLGQGLEFLIYFQGNSAPDKSGLPSDRFSAERTGGSVSTLTIQRTQQEDSAVYLCASSFAPGGTEAFFGQGTRLTVV.

The chain combines TRBV6-5 with TRBJ1-2; perhaps TRBD1 as D (6 bases). Trimming removed 5 bases at V and 8 bases at J, with 15 bases between. CDR1 is MNHEY, CDR2 SVGAGI, per germline. The CDR3 is 13 amino acids. Here the CDR3 DNA reads TGTGCCAGCAGTCCACAGGGCCGCTGGGGCTACACCTTC. It translates to CASSPQGRWGYTF.

The chain uses TRBV24-1 and TRBJ2-3; 7 bases agree with TRBD2. Germline-derived CDR1 and CDR2 are KGHDR and SFDVKD. V was pared by 5 bases and J by 1 base, with 17 bases of the junction left unmatched. The CDR3 length is 19 residues. The DNA of the CDR3 is TGTGCCACCAGTGTAACTGTTTACGGGGGGACTCACGGCACAGATACGCAGTATTTT. Protein product: CATSVTVYGGTHGTDTQYF.

The V call is TRBV13, the J call TRBJ1-2; D is possibly TRBD1 (6 bases). Germline V lookup: CDR1 PRHDT, CDR2 FYEKMQ (reference sequence). V was shortened by 5 bases and J by 5 bases, with 12 bases between the two germline ends. This CDR3 spans 13 amino acids. The CDR3 DNA is TGTGCCAGCAGCGATGACAGGAGGTATGGCTACACCTTC. Its translation is CASSDDRRYGYTF.

The chain recombines TRBV28 with TRBJ2-5, with D perhaps TRBD1 (5 bases). The CDR3 sequence is 15 residues long. Germline CDR1 is MDHEN and CDR2 is SYDVKM. V lost 4 bases and J lost 2, with 14 bases in between. CDR3 residues: CASSYSRVLQETQYF. CDR3 DNA sequence: TGTGCCAGCAGTTATAGCAGGGTTCTACAAGAGACCCAGTACTTC.

This clone has only one observation. V is TRBV5-1 and J is TRBJ2-7; TRBD1 matches 10 bases. In germline, CDR1 is SGHRS, CDR2 YFSETQ. The V segment lost 0 bases and the J segment 2 bases; nucleotides outside the gene matches: 5. The CDR3 runs to 16 residues. CDR3 nucleotide sequence: TGCGCCAGCAGCTTGGGTGGGACAGGGGTAGCCTACGAGCAGTACTTC. Its protein product is CASSLGGTGVAYEQYF.

This clone was recorded a few times. This chain's CDR3 is CASSSQQSTGSSSYEQYF. DNA for the CDR3: TGTGCCAGCTCATCTCAGCAAAGTACAGGTTCCAGCTCCTACGAGCAGTACTTC. The genes are TRBV18 and TRBJ2-7, with D perhaps matching TRBD1 (5 bases). The V gene's germline CDR1 is KGHSH and CDR2 LQKENI. With 5 bases removed from V and 0 bases from J, the gap between germline ends came to 23 bases. The CDR3 is made up of 18 amino acids.

The chain is built from TRBV18 and TRBJ1-1; 12 positions match TRBD1. The V and J ends lost 4 bases and 5 bases, in that order; junction bases with no gene match: 2. The CDR3 spans 14 residues. Per germline, CDR1 KGHSH and CDR2 LQKENI. The CDR3 nucleotides are TGTGCCAGCTCACGGGACAGGGGGCGAACTGAAGCTTTCTTT. The encoded protein is CASSRDRGRTEAFF.

V is TRBV27 and J is TRBJ2-7; 7 positions match TRBD2. Trimming removed 5 bases from V and 0 bases from J; junction bases left unmatched: 7. This CDR3 has 15 amino acids. CDR1 and CDR2 (germline): MNHEY, SMNVEV (reference sequence). CDR3: CASSPQRGSSYEQYF. Here the CDR3 DNA reads TGTGCCAGCAGTCCACAGCGGGGAAGCTCCTACGAGCAGTACTTC.

The gene calls are TRBV5-6 and TRBJ2-1, with a weak D call TRBD2 (5 bases). Between the trimmed V and J ends, which lost 0 bases and 4 bases, there was a span of 17 bases. Germline CDR1 reads SGHDT; CDR2 reads YYEEEE. CDR3 length: 17 residues. The CDR3 region is CASSLDGPAGQYNEQFF. Written as DNA, the CDR3 is TGTGCCAGCAGCTTGGACGGTCCTGCGGGCCAGTACAATGAGCAGTTCTTC.

The rearrangement uses TRBV7-9 and TRBJ2-1, with 7 bases that match TRBD2. Germline lookup yields CDR1 SEHNR and CDR2 FQNEAQ (reference sequence). This CDR3 region has 14 residues. Unmatched junction bases numbered 7, after V lost 1 base and J lost 10 bases. The CDR3 is CASSLDLLGGEQFF. CDR3 bases: TGTGCCAGCAGCTTAGATCTTTTGGGAGGGGAGCAGTTCTTC.

The chain employs TRBV29-1 and TRBJ2-3; 8 bases map to TRBD2. Trimming at V came to 5 bases and at J to 4 bases, leaving 11 bases not matched to a gene. CDR3 length: 15 amino acids. Germline V lookup: CDR1 SQVTM, CDR2 ANQGSEA. The CDR3 nucleotides are TGCAGCGTTTTTGGATCGGGACTAGTGCCAGATACGCAGTATTTT. As protein: CSVFGSGLVPDTQYF.

This clone was seen more than once but under ten times. The chain carries TRBV7-2 and TRBJ1-5; D is ambiguous. The CDR3 runs to 14 residues. The germline V gene encodes CDR1 SGHTA and CDR2 FQGNSA. V was clipped by 1 base and J by 3 bases, with 7 bases between them. CDR3 sequence reads: CASSLEKANQPQHF. As DNA, the CDR3 is TGTGCCAGCAGCTTAGAGAAAGCCAATCAGCCCCAGCATTTT.

The chain is built from TRBV6-5 and TRBJ1-3; D uncertain. The CDR3 loop spans 14 amino acids. Germline V lookup: CDR1 MNHEY, CDR2 SVGAGI. V gave up 2 bases and J gave up 4 bases, with 9 bases separating them. CDR3: CASSYGSTGNTIYF. The CDR3, as DNA: TGTGCCAGCAGTTACGGCTCCACGGGAAACACCATATATTTT.

The chain has TRBV7-9 and TRBJ1-6; D is ambiguous. Germline CDR1 is SEHNR and CDR2 is FQNEAQ (reference sequence). The V end was cut by 5 bases, the J end by 16 bases, with 18 bases between. The CDR3 runs 13 residues. This CDR3 is CASSPLDVGLLHF. The CDR3 region has the DNA TGTGCCAGCAGCCCCCTAGACGTCGGACTACTCCACTTT.

CDR3 sequence reads: CASSILRQGTDTQYF. The CDR3 region has the DNA TGTGCCAGTAGTATACTTCGGCAGGGCACAGATACGCAGTATTTT. V gene TRBV19 combines with J gene TRBJ2-3, with no clear D. The V gene's germline CDR1 is LNHDA and CDR2 SQIVND (reference sequence). This CDR3 region has 15 residues. Trimming removed 2 bases at V and 1 base at J, with 10 bases between.

The V and J genes are TRBV7-2 and TRBJ2-7; 8 bases map to TRBD1. V was clipped by 1 base and J by 0 bases; unmatched bases: 2. From germline, CDR1 is SGHTA and CDR2 FQGNSA. There are 15 residues in the CDR3. The CDR3 coding sequence is TGTGCCAGCAGCTTAGGGACAGGGAACTCCTACGAGCAGTACTTC. Protein product: CASSLGTGNSYEQYF.